This T cell receptor (beta chain) was sequenced during a study of identical twins. Study results and limitations: Its conclusions, products of cross-sectional statistical analysis, did not come from following the same donors.

Template switching introduced a universal primer site, and the cDNA bore unique molecular identifiers. From the 5' RACE reads, TCRdb called clonotypes with MiXCR, one entry per CDR3 protein. This sample yields 250,000 or so distinct CDR3 sequences, of which about 8.3% are seen a single time; less than 4% belongs to the top ten. The CDR3 consists of 16 residues. With V trimmed by 3 bases and J by 1 base, 7 bases remained unmatched. With respect to this clonotype: Its antigen is undetermined.

The data also belong to a second study, concerning yellow fever vaccine responses in identical twins.

The specimen sequenced was CD8+ T cells sorted from blood. The rearrangement links TRBV23-1 to TRBJ2-5; 8 nucleotides align to TRBD2. TRBV23-1 is placed among ORFs of uncertain function. This sequence was found in a woman younger than 30 in good health. DNA of the CDR3: TGCGCCAGCAGTCACCCCCCGGGACTAGTCCAAGAGACCCAGTACTTC. Its translation is CASSHPPGLVQETQYF.